A single T cell receptor beta chain is shown here with its context. Methods used by the authors: From reference gene primer amplification, estimates of nucleated cell counts were derived. Clones were read by immunoSEQ multiplex PCR, and TCRdb kept only the in-frame ones, dropping some. V and J calls and clone size are copied from that table; D and trimming were computed from the DNA. This sample has around 220,000 clones, with around 82% found just once. Participant age was about 18 to 95 years, and participants resided in roughly 25 US areas. The germline CDR1 and CDR2 sequences are MNHEY and SVGAGI. The CDR3 runs 14 residues. With 6 bases clipped from V and 8 bases from J, the junction kept 6 bases outside the gene matches. The data originate from a study of blood T cell repertoires in COVID-19. Study-wide context: Samples taken during acute and convalescent COVID-19 were collected in the United States, Italy and Spain.

This clonotype originated in a woman aged 40 to 50 with acute COVID-19. The chain is built from TRBV6-5 and TRBJ1-4; TRBD1 aligns across 10 bases. Sequencing was carried out using PBMCs or T cells enriched from blood (not recorded which). The CDR3 nucleotides are TGTGCCAGCAGGAGGACAGGGGGAGGAGAAAAACTGTTTTTT. It codes for CASRRTGGGEKLFF.